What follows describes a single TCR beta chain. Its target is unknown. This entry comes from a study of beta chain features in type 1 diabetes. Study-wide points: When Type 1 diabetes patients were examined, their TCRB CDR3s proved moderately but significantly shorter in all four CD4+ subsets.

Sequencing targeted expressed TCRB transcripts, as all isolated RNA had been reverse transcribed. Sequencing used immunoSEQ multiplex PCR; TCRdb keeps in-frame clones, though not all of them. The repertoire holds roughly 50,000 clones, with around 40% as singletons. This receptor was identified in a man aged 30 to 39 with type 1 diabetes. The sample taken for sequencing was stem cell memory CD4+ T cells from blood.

CDR3 DNA sequence: TGCGCCAGCAGCGCAAACCCACAGGGTACCCAAGAGACCCAGTACTTC. Protein product: CASSANPQGTQETQYF. The chain employs TRBV5-1 and TRBJ2-5; tentative D call: TRBD1 (6 bases). CDR3 length: 16 residues. The V and J ends lost 4 bases and 1 base respectively, with 17 bases between them. Germline V CDR1 and CDR2: SGHRS, YFSETQ.